A single sample is the source of the 32 T cell receptor beta chains below, sequenced in a study of blood T cell repertoires in COVID-19. The protocol was immunoSEQ multiplex PCR, while the TCRdb copy is restricted to in-frame clones and leaves out a portion. The top ten clones hold around 6.6% of a sample with 90,000 to 100,000 clones, 84% of them seen once. The material sequenced was peripheral blood. The receptors originated from a man aged 55 to 70 with acute or convalescent COVID-19.

V gene TRBV5-1 combines with J gene TRBJ2-5, with a tentative D call TRBD2 (6 bases). Germline CDR1 and CDR2: SGHRS and YFSETQ. The CDR3 totals 15 residues. V was cut by 4 bases and J by 0 bases, with 13 bases left in between. The CDR3 DNA follows: TGCGCCAGCAGCCTCTTTGGGGGGAACCAAGAGACCCAGTACTTC. Amino acid sequence: CASSLFGGNQETQYF.

V usage is TRBV5-1 and J usage is TRBJ2-1; possibly TRBD1 for D (5 bases). Germline values: CDR1 SGHRS, CDR2 YFSETQ. With 4 bases removed from V and 0 bases from J, the gap between germline ends came to 20 bases. CDR3 length equals 18 residues. The CDR3 sequence: CASSPVIGAASSYNEQFF. The CDR3 bases are TGCGCCAGCAGCCCTGTGATAGGGGCCGCCAGCTCCTACAATGAGCAGTTCTTC. Full variable domain (missing parts from reference TRBV5-1 and TRBJ2-1): KAGVTQTPRYLIKTRGQQVTLSCSPISGHRSVSWYQQTPGQGLQFLFEYFSETQRNKGNFPGRFSGRQFSNSRSEMNVSTLELGDSALYLCASSPVIGAASSYNEQFFGPGTRLTVL.

V and J are TRBV5-5 and TRBJ2-5, with TRBD1 matching 9 bases. V trimming: 4 bases; J trimming: 0 bases; junction bases outside the gene matches: 7. This CDR3 contains 16 residues. The germline CDR1 and CDR2 sequences are SGHKS and YYEKEE (reference sequence). The CDR3 loop reads CASSAGQGSYQETQYF. The CDR3 region has the DNA TGTGCCAGCAGCGCCGGACAGGGGTCGTACCAAGAGACCCAGTACTTC.

This clone was recorded a few times. The CDR3 region is CASSLGNSYNEQFF. Here the CDR3 DNA reads TGCGCCAGCAGCTTGGGTAATAGCTACAATGAGCAGTTCTTC. The rearrangement uses TRBV5-1 and TRBJ2-1; D is unclear. The CDR3 has 14 residues. Between the trimmed V and J ends, which lost 0 bases and 3 bases, there was a span of 7 bases. Germline lookup yields CDR1 SGHRS and CDR2 YFSETQ.

V is TRBV29-1 and J is TRBJ2-5, with 8 bases that match TRBD2. CDR3 length equals 14 residues. The J segment lost 4 bases and the V segment lost 4 bases, leaving 8 bases of the junction unmatched. Germline V gene sequence: CDR1 SQVTM, CDR2 ANQGSEA. This CDR3 reads CSVVLAGKGETQYF. The CDR3 bases are TGCAGCGTTGTATTAGCGGGGAAAGGAGAGACCCAGTACTTC.

This rearrangement joins TRBV29-1 to TRBJ2-6; TRBD2 is a possible D gene (5 bases). CDR1 is SQVTM, CDR2 ANQGSEA, per germline. The CDR3 sequence is 15 residues long. Trimming stripped 5 bases from V and 0 bases from J, with 11 bases between. DNA for the CDR3: TGCAGCGTTCCTGACGGGATCTCTGGGGCCAACGTCCTGACTTTC. Translated: CSVPDGISGANVLTF.

The rearrangement links TRBV6-5 to TRBJ2-7; 7 positions match TRBD1. The CDR3 is 15 amino acids. V was clipped by 0 bases and J by 3 bases; unmatched bases: 5. Germline values: CDR1 MNHEY, CDR2 SVGAGI. The CDR3 region has the DNA TGTGCCAGCAGTTACTCCCCCGGGACAGACTACGAGCAGTACTTC. It codes for CASSYSPGTDYEQYF.

V is TRBV6-1 and J is TRBJ1-5, with D perhaps TRBD1 (5 bases). This CDR3 comprises 16 residues. Trimming removed 4 bases from V and 7 bases from J, with 20 bases in between. The germline V gene encodes CDR1 MNHNS and CDR2 SASEGT. This CDR3 reads CASSGVRGLAGQPQHF. The CDR3 DNA follows: TGTGCCAGCAGTGGCGTCCGGGGCCTGGCGGGGCAGCCCCAGCATTTT.

The V and J genes are TRBV27 and TRBJ2-1; D unresolved. The CDR3 is made up of 14 amino acids. Germline V gene lookup returns CDR1 MNHEY and CDR2 SMNVEV (reference sequence). V lost 3 bases, J lost 0 bases, and 6 bases lay in between. CDR3 in DNA: TGTGCCAGCAGTTTGGGCCCCTCCTACAATGAGCAGTTCTTC. Protein product: CASSLGPSYNEQFF.

CDR3 region: CASSLGDSYEKLFF. CDR3 DNA: TGTGCCAGCAGCTTGGGGGACAGCTATGAAAAACTGTTTTTT. The V and J genes are TRBV5-6 and TRBJ1-4, with TRBD1 matching over 7 bases. Germline V lookup: CDR1 SGHDT, CDR2 YYEEEE. V lost 0 bases and J lost 6; bases outside the gene matches: 2. CDR3 size: 14 residues.

The chain employs TRBV6-5 and TRBJ2-7; 7 bases are shared with TRBD1. V lost 4 bases to trimming and J lost 2 bases; unmatched junction nucleotides: 8. CDR1 is MNHEY, CDR2 SVGAGI, per germline. This CDR3 is 15 amino acids long. CDR3 bases: TGTGCCAGCAGTTTCAAACCGGGACAGACCTACGAGCAGTACTTC. Amino acids: CASSFKPGQTYEQYF.

This clone was recorded only once. The rearrangement uses TRBV30 and TRBJ1-1; D ambiguous. The CDR3 extends over 13 amino acids. The V gene lost 4 bases and the J gene lost 1 base, with 10 bases spanning the gap. Germline lookup yields CDR1 GTSNPN and CDR2 SVGIG (reference sequence). The CDR3: CAWNKIENTEAFF. CDR3 nucleotides: TGTGCCTGGAACAAAATCGAGAACACTGAAGCTTTCTTT.

The V and J genes are TRBV9 and TRBJ2-1, with D possibly matching TRBD1 (6 bases). The CDR3 covers 15 residues. CDR1 and CDR2 from the germline V gene are SGDLS and YYNGEE. V lost 0 bases and J lost 8, with 15 bases in between. CDR3 nucleotide sequence: TGTGCCAGCAGCGTAGTTGTACAGGGTCAGGATGAGCAGTTCTTC. Amino acids: CASSVVVQGQDEQFF.

This clone was detected only once. This rearrangement joins TRBV6-6 to TRBJ1-1; 7 bases are shared with TRBD1. This CDR3 has 14 amino acids. After removal of 8 bases from V and 1 base from J, the junction contained 7 bases not matched to a gene. Germline V gene sequence: CDR1 MNHNY, CDR2 SVGAGI (reference sequence). The CDR3 region has the DNA TGTGCCAGCGGGGGAGGACAGGCGAACACTGAAGCTTTCTTT. Translating it yields CASGGGQANTEAFF.

This rearrangement joins TRBV6-1 to TRBJ2-3; the D gene is possibly TRBD1 (6 bases). CDR3 length: 14 residues. Looked up from germline, CDR1 is MNHNS and CDR2 is SASEGT. V was trimmed by 2 bases and J by 4 bases, leaving 10 bases between them. CDR3 protein: CASSEWGQADTQYF. CDR3 coding DNA: TGTGCCAGCAGTGAATGGGGGCAGGCAGATACGCAGTATTTT.

CDR3 protein: CASSVGSAISTEAFF. The CDR3 DNA is TGTGCCAGCAGCGTAGGGTCAGCGATTAGCACTGAAGCTTTCTTT. The chain combines TRBV9 with TRBJ1-1; the D is unclear. Germline CDR1 reads SGDLS; CDR2 reads YYNGEE. The CDR3 has 15 residues. Trimming took 0 bases from V and 4 from J, leaving 13 bases between them.

The rearrangement joins TRBV6-1 to TRBJ1-1; perhaps TRBD1 as D (6 bases). There are 13 residues in the CDR3. V was cut by 2 bases and J by 7 bases, with 11 bases left in between. The germline CDR1 and CDR2 sequences are MNHNS and SASEGT. CDR3 region: CASSESGAVEAFF. CDR3 DNA sequence: TGTGCCAGCAGTGAATCAGGGGCAGTTGAAGCTTTCTTT.

This clone was seen just once. The rearrangement links TRBV3-1 (or the pseudogene TRBV3-2) to TRBJ2-5; tentatively, D is TRBD1 (5 bases). Deletions cut 1 base from V and 4 bases from J, with 10 bases between. Looked up from germline, CDR1 is LGHDT and CDR2 is YNNKEL (reference sequence). CDR3 length: 14 amino acids. CDR3 loop: CASSQVLGPETQYF. The CDR3, as DNA: TGTGCCAGCAGCCAAGTACTGGGGCCAGAGACCCAGTACTTC.

The chain joins TRBV19 to TRBJ2-3; D uncertain. In germline, CDR1 is LNHDA, CDR2 SQIVND (reference sequence). The V gene lost 4 bases and the J gene lost 4 bases, with 6 bases spanning the gap. The CDR3 length is 12 residues. CDR3 loop: CASSKAPDTQYF. CDR3 nucleotide sequence: TGTGCCAGTAGTAAAGCCCCAGATACGCAGTATTTT.

This clone was seen only a few times. This chain uses TRBV25-1 with TRBJ1-6; D not certain. V lost 4 bases and J lost 5, with 18 bases in between. The V gene's germline CDR1 is MGHDK and CDR2 SYGVNS. This CDR3 is built from 17 residues. CDR3 nucleotide sequence: TGTGCCAGCAGTGCCCCGGGGAGGCAGGTCGATAATTCACCCCTCCACTTT. It specifies CASSAPGRQVDNSPLHF.

The chain has TRBV6-5 and TRBJ2-7; 8 positions agree with TRBD1. Looked up from germline, CDR1 is MNHEY and CDR2 is SVGAGI. Unmatched junction bases numbered 12, after V lost 4 bases and J lost 4 bases. CDR3 length equals 16 residues. The DNA of the CDR3 is TGTGCCAGCAGTTCAGGGGGGCGACAGGGGAGGTACGAGCAGTACTTC. This codes for CASSSGGRQGRYEQYF.

The rearrangement uses TRBV12-3 or TRBV12-4 and TRBJ2-1; no clear D gene. With 5 bases removed from V and 5 bases from J, the gap between germline ends came to 4 bases. The CDR3 has 11 amino acids. The CDR3 DNA sequence: TGTGCCAGCAGTCAGGACAATGAGCAGTTCTTC. It codes for CASSQDNEQFF.

This sequence joins TRBV15 and TRBJ1-1, with no clear D. Germline CDR1 reads LNHNV; CDR2 reads YYDKDF (reference sequence). Trimming took 1 base from V and 0 from J, leaving 12 bases between them. This CDR3 has 16 amino acids. The CDR3 DNA is TGTGCCACCAGCAGAGGACTTTTCGGGATGAACACTGAAGCTTTCTTT. It is translated as CATSRGLFGMNTEAFF.

This sequence joins TRBV30 and TRBJ2-1; TRBD2 agrees at 13 bases. The length of the CDR3 is 18 residues. Germline loops: CDR1 GTSNPN, CDR2 SVGIG (reference sequence). V shed 1 base and J 3 bases; nucleotides not matched to a gene: 9. DNA for the CDR3: TGTGCCTGGAGTGGAACCCAAGGGACTAGCGGGGACTACAATGAGCAGTTCTTC. As protein: CAWSGTQGTSGDYNEQFF.

The chain joins TRBV5-1 to TRBJ1-5; TRBD1 might be the D (6 bases). Per the germline V gene, CDR1 is SGHRS and CDR2 is YFSETQ. The CDR3 consists of 15 residues. V lost 2 bases and J 1 base, leaving 10 bases between the germline ends. The CDR3 coding sequence is TGCGCCAGCAGCTTATCAGGGGCAAGCAATCAGCCCCAGCATTTT. This gives the protein CASSLSGASNQPQHF.

As regards this clone: This CDR3 is also generated by other DNA sequences in the sample. This chain uses TRBV29-1 with TRBJ2-7; tentative D call: TRBD1 (6 bases). V shed 6 bases and J shed 0 bases, with 9 bases lying between them. The CDR3 runs 12 residues. CDR1 is SQVTM, CDR2 ANQGSEA, per germline. CDR3 region: CSVSDSSYEQYF. CDR3 nucleotides: TGCAGCGTATCGGACAGCTCCTACGAGCAGTACTTC.

The rearrangement links TRBV6-6 to TRBJ2-5; weak D call: TRBD2 (5 bases). The V end was cut by 6 bases, the J end by 5 bases, with 16 bases between. The germline V gene encodes CDR1 MNHNY and CDR2 SVGAGI (reference sequence). This CDR3 contains 14 residues. The CDR3 nucleotides are TGTGCCAGCAGCTTTGTCTTCTCGGGGGAGACCCAGTACTTC. This gives the protein CASSFVFSGETQYF.

CDR3 sequence reads: CASSSGQGFFSNQPQHF. The DNA for the CDR3 is TGTGCCAGCAGTTCCGGACAGGGGTTCTTTAGCAATCAGCCCCAGCATTTT. The chain has TRBV28 and TRBJ1-5, with 9 positions matching TRBD1. The J segment lost 0 bases and the V segment lost 4 bases, leaving 7 bases of the junction unmatched. CDR1 is MDHEN and CDR2 is SYDVKM in the germline V gene. CDR3 length equals 17 residues.

This clone was seen only a few times. For the CDR3, the DNA is TGTGCCAGCTCACCAGACATGACTGAAGCTTTCTTT. It yields the protein CASSPDMTEAFF. The chain combines TRBV18 with TRBJ1-1; D gene ambiguous. V shed 2 bases and J shed 5 bases, with 6 bases lying between them. Germline V CDR1 and CDR2: KGHSH, LQKENI. The CDR3 length is 12 residues.

As to this clone: In the same sample, other DNA sequences code for this CDR3. The chain couples TRBV3-1 (or the pseudogene TRBV3-2) to TRBJ1-2; D uncertain. Trimming took 1 base from V and 2 from J, leaving 5 bases between them. CDR1 and CDR2 from the germline V gene are LGHDT and YNNKEL (reference sequence). The CDR3 consists of 13 residues. CDR3 sequence (DNA): TGTGCCAGCAGCCAAGGCAGGAACTATGGCTACACCTTC. Encoded protein: CASSQGRNYGYTF.

This clone has a single count. The chain employs TRBV15 and TRBJ1-5, with 12 bases lining up with TRBD1. The V gene end was trimmed by 5 bases and the J gene end by 1 base; junction bases not matched to a gene: 6. The germline gives CDR1 LNHNV, CDR2 YYDKDF (reference sequence). The CDR3 has 17 amino acids. The CDR3 nucleotides read TGTGCCACCAGCGGACCGGGACAGGGGGCGAGCAATCAGCCCCAGCATTTT. Its protein product is CATSGPGQGASNQPQHF.

This clone has a single count. V is TRBV9 and J is TRBJ1-6, with 9 bases lining up with TRBD1. The CDR3 is made up of 15 amino acids. V was pared by 3 bases and J by 7 bases, with 5 bases of the junction left unmatched. Looked up from germline, CDR1 is SGDLS and CDR2 is YYNGEE. The CDR3: CASSESGTGNSPLHF. The CDR3 coding sequence is TGTGCCAGCAGCGAGTCCGGGACAGGGAATTCACCCCTCCACTTT.